This TCR beta chain emerged from a study of human T cells and chemical hapten exposure. Time point described: patch test 2, 6 weeks after DPC sensitization. The treatment denotes: therapeutic diphenylcyclopropenone sensitization with weekly scalp DPC. As to this clonotype: No antigen is known for it.

TCRdb reanalysed the RACE reads using MiXCR and keeps one entry per CDR3 protein. The table records about 380,000 distinct CDR3 sequences, over 6% of them present only once. Study-wide results and caveats: The study found expanded TCRs formed significantly more large CDR3 similarity clusters than controls. The number of TCRs above 1 in 1000 frequency did not change after DPC sensitization.

Looked up from germline, CDR1 is DFQATT and CDR2 is SNEGSKA (reference sequence). CDR3 size: 12 residues. V dropped 0 bases and J dropped 6 bases, with 8 bases sitting between them. This specimen was whole blood, taken in connection with sensitization to the hapten diphenylcyclopropenone (DPC). The sequence came from a woman under 30 with alopecia areata. Some clones in this sample may be carry-over from other donors' samples. The chain employs TRBV20-1 and TRBJ1-2; D uncertain. Here the CDR3 reads CSARDGSDGYTF. For the CDR3, the DNA is TGCAGTGCTAGAGATGGGTCTGATGGCTACACCTTC.